This passage covers 10 T cell receptor beta chains from one sample sequenced in a study of blood T cell repertoires in COVID-19. TCRdb's copy holds only in-frame clones and misses some; the assay was immunoSEQ multiplex PCR. The data contain about 110,000 clones, almost 80% of them singletons. The source material was peripheral blood. The source is a woman aged 80 or over with active or convalescent COVID-19.

V is TRBV23-1 and J is TRBJ2-1; 12 positions match TRBD2. TRBV23-1 is known as an ORF, though its function is uncertain. The ends lost 1 base at V and 7 bases at J; junction bases unmatched: 8. The CDR3 totals 17 residues. The CDR3 loop reads CASSQFGLAGRSNEQFF. In nucleotides, the CDR3 is TGCGCCAGCAGTCAATTCGGACTAGCGGGAAGAAGTAATGAGCAGTTCTTC.

J is TRBJ2-5 and V is TRBV5-1; 7 positions agree with TRBD2. CDR3 length: 16 residues. V dropped 6 bases and J dropped 0; count of bases not matched to a gene: 11. Looked up from germline, CDR1 is SGHRS and CDR2 is YFSETQ. CDR3 in DNA: TGCGCCAGCACCCCATGGGGGGGAGCGTACCAAGAGACCCAGTACTTC. Translated: CASTPWGGAYQETQYF.

The chain links TRBV7-8 to TRBJ1-5; 9 bases map to TRBD1. With 5 bases clipped from V and 2 bases from J, the junction kept 4 bases outside the gene matches. Germline V gene sequence: CDR1 SGHVS, CDR2 FQNEAQ. CDR3 length: 15 amino acids. The CDR3 nucleotides are TGTGCCAGCAGCCTCAGGACAGGGGGCAATCAGCCCCAGCATTTT. It translates to CASSLRTGGNQPQHF.

This chain joins TRBV4-2 and TRBJ1-4, with D possibly TRBD1 on 6 matching bases. This CDR3 spans 16 amino acids. Trimming removed 4 bases at V and 8 bases at J, with 20 bases between. CDR1 is LGHNA and CDR2 is YNFKEQ in the germline V gene. The DNA for the CDR3 is TGTGCCAGCAGCCCCCGACCGGGACAAGGTATCGAAAAACTGTTTTTT. Translated, it gives CASSPRPGQGIEKLFF.

V gene TRBV4-1 combines with J gene TRBJ1-2; the match to TRBD1 covers 8 bases. Per the germline V gene, CDR1 is MGHRA and CDR2 is YSYEKL. V trimming: 4 bases; J trimming: 4 bases; junction bases outside the gene matches: 14. This CDR3 has 17 residues. The CDR3 loop reads CASSLRQGILAGYGYTF. The CDR3 nucleotides read TGCGCCAGCAGCCTTAGACAGGGGATATTGGCGGGCTATGGCTACACCTTC.

The chain combines TRBV7-2 with TRBJ2-1; a possible D gene is TRBD2 (5 bases). Germline-derived CDR1 and CDR2 are SGHTA and FQGNSA. The CDR3 runs 17 residues. Trimming took off 5 bases at V and 2 bases at J, with 19 bases between the two ends. The CDR3 is CASSHPEASAPYNEQFF. The CDR3 DNA reads as TGTGCCAGCAGCCACCCGGAGGCCAGCGCCCCCTACAATGAGCAGTTCTTC. The variable domain in full, with the rest retrieved from reference TRBV7-2 and TRBJ2-1, is GAGVSQSPSNKVTEKGKDVELRCDPISGHTALYWYRQSLGQGLEFLIYFQGNSAPDKSGLPSDRFSAERTGGSVSTLTIQRTQQEDSAVYLCASSHPEASAPYNEQFFGPGTRLTVL.

The genes are TRBV3-1 (or the pseudogene TRBV3-2) and TRBJ2-5; possible D gene TRBD1, 6 bases. Trimming removed 4 bases at V and 3 bases at J, with 9 bases between. CDR1 LGHDT and CDR2 YNNKEL come from the germline V gene (reference sequence). The CDR3 has 13 amino acids. In DNA form, the CDR3 reads TGTGCCAGCAGCCCGACAGGAGAAGAGACCCAGTACTTC. This sequence encodes CASSPTGEETQYF.

The chain carries TRBV6-9 and TRBJ1-5; no definite D call. The CDR3 is 16 residues long. With 2 bases removed from V and 2 bases from J, the gap between germline ends came to 13 bases. Germline loops: CDR1 MNHGY, CDR2 SVAAGI. As DNA, the CDR3 is TGTGCCAGCAGTTATACCACATGGAGCGGCAATCAGCCCCAGCATTTT. Amino acid sequence: CASSYTTWSGNQPQHF.

This rearrangement joins TRBV18 to TRBJ2-1; 8 nucleotides agree with TRBD2. CDR1 is KGHSH, CDR2 LQKENI, per germline. The V gene end was trimmed by 7 bases and the J gene end by 5 bases; junction bases not matched to a gene: 4. The CDR3 spans 13 residues. The CDR3 sequence is CASCAGGDNEQFF. The CDR3, as DNA: TGTGCCAGCTGCGCCGGGGGGGACAATGAGCAGTTCTTC.

The chain has TRBV5-1 and TRBJ2-3, with D perhaps TRBD2 (6 bases). The CDR3 totals 14 residues. V lost 2 bases to trimming and J lost 2 bases, with 9 bases between them. Germline loops: CDR1 SGHRS, CDR2 YFSETQ. DNA for the CDR3: TGCGCCAGCAGCTTTAGCGGTGCCACAGATACGCAGTATTTT. Translated, it gives CASSFSGATDTQYF.